The rows below give T cell receptor beta chains drawn from one sample of a study of regulatory T cells in long-lasting Graves disease. TCRdb re-called the multiplex PCR reads through MiXCR, storing one row per CDR3 protein. In the table there are under 500,000 distinct CDR3 sequences, less than 25% of which are singletons. Sequences were derived from peripheral blood mononuclear cells (PBMCs), sampled when the disease was refractory, from a patient treated with antithyroid drugs. The receptors originated from a female donor with Graves disease. CDR3s include the opening cysteine and the closing phenylalanine or tryptophan. The order of the fields is clone size, V gene, D gene, J gene, CDR3 DNA, CDR3 protein. D genes are given only for firm matches. Clone size appears in some rows only: once, few, many, or a class for an expanded clone.

abundance: many; v_gene: TRBV28; d_gene: TRBD1; j_gene: TRBJ2-7; CDR3nt: TGTGCCAGCAGGCGCAGGGACAGAACTTACGAGCAGTACTTC; CDR3aa: CASRRRDRTYEQYF
abundance: many; v_gene: TRBV15; d_gene: -; j_gene: TRBJ2-7; CDR3nt: TGTGCCACCAGCAGAGCCGGGTATTCCTACGAGCAGTACTTC; CDR3aa: CATSRAGYSYEQYF
abundance: many; v_gene: TRBV3-1; d_gene: -; j_gene: TRBJ1-2; CDR3nt: TGTGCCAGCAGAAATGGAGGGGTTGACTATGGCTACACCTTC; CDR3aa: CASRNGGVDYGYTF
abundance: many; v_gene: TRBV12-3/TRBV12-4; d_gene: -; j_gene: TRBJ1-2; CDR3nt: TGTGCCAGCAGTCCTTACAATTATGGCTACACCTTC; CDR3aa: CASSPYNYGYTF
abundance: few; v_gene: TRBV6-2/TRBV6-3; d_gene: -; j_gene: TRBJ2-3; CDR3nt: TGTGCCAGCATGGGAGCCGCGAGACCAGACACAGATACGCAGTATTTT; CDR3aa: CASMGAARPDTDTQYF
abundance: -; v_gene: TRBV20-1; d_gene: -; j_gene: TRBJ2-4; CDR3nt: TGCAGTGCTAGAGATAGGGCTAGCCGCATTCAGTACTTC; CDR3aa: CSARDRASRIQYF
abundance: -; v_gene: TRBV29-1; d_gene: -; j_gene: TRBJ2-7; CDR3nt: TGCAGCGTTGCCCAGAGCCCCAACGAGCAGTACTTC; CDR3aa: CSVAQSPNEQYF
abundance: few; v_gene: TRBV29-1; d_gene: -; j_gene: TRBJ2-1; CDR3nt: TGCAGCGTTGTTGACTATTGGCAGTTCTTC; CDR3aa: CSVVDYWQFF
abundance: many; v_gene: TRBV12-3/TRBV12-4; d_gene: -; j_gene: TRBJ2-5; CDR3nt: TGTGCCAGCAGTTTAGCGGGAGTTGAGACCCAGTACTTC; CDR3aa: CASSLAGVETQYF
abundance: -; v_gene: TRBV4-1; d_gene: TRBD1; j_gene: TRBJ1-1; CDR3nt: TGCGCCAGCAGCCAACCGAGAGGGGGCTTGAACACTGAAGCTTTCTTT; CDR3aa: CASSQPRGGLNTEAFF
abundance: many; v_gene: TRBV27; d_gene: -; j_gene: TRBJ1-2; CDR3nt: TGTGCCAGCAGTTTGTCGGAAAACTATGGCTACACCTTC; CDR3aa: CASSLSENYGYTF
abundance: many; v_gene: TRBV2; d_gene: TRBD2; j_gene: TRBJ2-7; CDR3nt: TGTGCCAGCACCCCGGAGGGGAGGGCCCCGGGCGAGCAGTACTTC; CDR3aa: CASTPEGRAPGEQYF
abundance: many; v_gene: TRBV28; d_gene: -; j_gene: TRBJ1-5; CDR3nt: TGTGCCAGCAGTTTCGGGCAGGACCTTTGGCCCCAGCATTTT; CDR3aa: CASSFGQDLWPQHF
abundance: many; v_gene: TRBV12-3/TRBV12-4; d_gene: -; j_gene: TRBJ1-3; CDR3nt: TGTGCCAGCAGTTTTCGGGGGAGCACTGGAAACACCATATATTTT; CDR3aa: CASSFRGSTGNTIYF
abundance: many; v_gene: TRBV6-1; d_gene: TRBD1; j_gene: TRBJ1-4; CDR3nt: TGTGCCAGCAGTCAAGACAGGGTAGATGAAAAACTGTTTTTT; CDR3aa: CASSQDRVDEKLFF
abundance: many; v_gene: TRBV2; d_gene: -; j_gene: TRBJ1-2; CDR3nt: TGTGCCAGCAGTAGTGAGGTTCCTTCAGCTAACTATGGCTACACCTTC; CDR3aa: CASSSEVPSANYGYTF
abundance: -; v_gene: TRBV2; d_gene: -; j_gene: TRBJ2-1; CDR3nt: TGTGCCAGCACCCAAACGCGGGATAACAATGAGCAGTTCTTC; CDR3aa: CASTQTRDNNEQFF
abundance: -; v_gene: TRBV7-2; d_gene: -; j_gene: TRBJ2-7; CDR3nt: TGTGCCAGCAGCTCTCGGGACCATACCTACGAGCAGTACTTC; CDR3aa: CASSSRDHTYEQYF
abundance: -; v_gene: TRBV30; d_gene: -; j_gene: TRBJ1-1; CDR3nt: TGTGCCTGGAGTGTAGTCTCGGGAACAAAAGAAGCTTTCTTT; CDR3aa: CAWSVVSGTKEAFF
abundance: few; v_gene: TRBV7-2; d_gene: TRBD2; j_gene: TRBJ2-7; CDR3nt: TGTGCCAGCAGCCGAAGAGCGGGAGTGGCCTACGAGCAGTACTTC; CDR3aa: CASSRRAGVAYEQYF
abundance: -; v_gene: TRBV13; d_gene: TRBD1; j_gene: TRBJ2-7; CDR3nt: TGTGCCAGCAGCTTAGCGCGACAGGGGAAGTTCTCCTACGAGCAGTACTTC; CDR3aa: CASSLARQGKFSYEQYF
abundance: few; v_gene: TRBV30; d_gene: -; j_gene: TRBJ2-4; CDR3nt: TGTGCCTGGAGTGGGGGCGTGGGGTCCCTCAAGAACATTCAGTACTTC; CDR3aa: CAWSGGVGSLKNIQYF
abundance: many; v_gene: TRBV28; d_gene: -; j_gene: TRBJ1-5; CDR3nt: TGTGCCAGCTCCCAACCGGGACAAAATCAGCCCCAGCATTTT; CDR3aa: CASSQPGQNQPQHF
abundance: many; v_gene: TRBV9; d_gene: -; j_gene: TRBJ2-7; CDR3nt: TGTGCCAGCAGCTTCGGACTAAACTACGAGCAGTACTTC; CDR3aa: CASSFGLNYEQYF
abundance: many; v_gene: TRBV12-3/TRBV12-4; d_gene: -; j_gene: TRBJ1-1; CDR3nt: TGTGCCAGCACCGCTCGGATGAACACTGAAGCTTTCTTT; CDR3aa: CASTARMNTEAFF
abundance: -; v_gene: TRBV7-8; d_gene: TRBD2; j_gene: TRBJ2-7; CDR3nt: TGTGCCAGCAGCCCACTGCTAGCGGGAGGATCCGAGCAGTACTTC; CDR3aa: CASSPLLAGGSEQYF
abundance: -; v_gene: TRBV10-2; d_gene: -; j_gene: TRBJ1-3; CDR3nt: TGCGCCAGCAGCCACGAACAGGGTTTCTCTGGAAACACCATATATTTT; CDR3aa: CASSHEQGFSGNTIYF
abundance: few; v_gene: TRBV30; d_gene: -; j_gene: TRBJ2-2; CDR3nt: TGTGCCTGGGAGAGTGACACCGGGGAGCTGTTTTTT; CDR3aa: CAWESDTGELFF
abundance: many; v_gene: TRBV11-2; d_gene: -; j_gene: TRBJ2-5; CDR3nt: TGTGCCAGCAGGATGAGACCGACGGGATTGGGGGAGACCCAGTACTTC; CDR3aa: CASRMRPTGLGETQYF
abundance: few; v_gene: TRBV6-2/TRBV6-3; d_gene: -; j_gene: TRBJ2-2; CDR3nt: TGTGCCAGCAGTTACCGGCCTGACAGTTTTACCGGGGAGCTGTTTTTT; CDR3aa: CASSYRPDSFTGELFF
abundance: -; v_gene: TRBV4-3; d_gene: -; j_gene: TRBJ2-7; CDR3nt: TGCGCCAGCAGCCAAGATGTCCCGACAGTCTTAGGAATCTACGAGCAGTACTTC; CDR3aa: CASSQDVPTVLGIYEQYF
abundance: few; v_gene: TRBV27; d_gene: TRBD2; j_gene: TRBJ2-7; CDR3nt: TGTGCCAGCAGCCGAGGTATAGGACTAGCGGGAGGTAGTTCCTACGAGCAGTACTTC; CDR3aa: CASSRGIGLAGGSSYEQYF
abundance: -; v_gene: TRBV20-1; d_gene: -; j_gene: TRBJ1-3; CDR3nt: TGCAGTGCTACGCACAGAGCCGCAGGAAACACCATATATTTT; CDR3aa: CSATHRAAGNTIYF
abundance: many; v_gene: TRBV28; d_gene: -; j_gene: TRBJ1-2; CDR3nt: TGTGCCAGCTCCCAAGCGGGGGGTGGCTATGGCTACACCTTC; CDR3aa: CASSQAGGGYGYTF
abundance: few; v_gene: TRBV20-1; d_gene: TRBD1; j_gene: TRBJ1-4; CDR3nt: TGCAGTGCTAGAGATATCCAGGGGGAAGGCGAAAAACTGTTTTTT; CDR3aa: CSARDIQGEGEKLFF
abundance: -; v_gene: TRBV4-2; d_gene: TRBD2; j_gene: TRBJ2-7; CDR3nt: TGTGCCAGCAGCTCCGGGACTAGCGGGAGCCACTTC; CDR3aa: CASSSGTSGSHF